The 25 T cell receptor beta chains reported below all come from one sample, sequenced in a study of human T cells and chemical hapten exposure. The time point: patch test 1, 2 weeks after DPC sensitization. Sample treatment: therapeutic diphenylcyclopropenone sensitization with weekly scalp DPC. TCRdb reprocessed the RACE reads with MiXCR, giving one entry per CDR3 protein. This sample yields 90,000 to 120,000 distinct CDR3 sequences, of which approximately 11% are seen a single time; roughly 3.5% belongs to the top ten. The sequences come from whole blood, collected in connection with sensitization to the hapten diphenylcyclopropenone (DPC). The source of these receptors is a woman aged 35 to 49 with alopecia areata. Some clones in this sample may be carry-over from other donors' samples.

This clonotype was counted at least ten times. This chain links TRBV3-1 with TRBJ2-7; the D call may be TRBD1 or TRBD2 (6 bases each). This CDR3 region has 12 residues. Deletions cut 4 bases from V and 6 bases from J, with 10 bases between. Looked up from germline, CDR1 is LGHDT and CDR2 is YNNKEL (reference sequence). The DNA of the CDR3 is TGTGCCAGCAGCCCCTCGGGGGCCGAGCAGTACTTC. Its protein product is CASSPSGAEQYF.

The chain joins TRBV20-1 to TRBJ2-1; 12 bases match TRBD2. There are 17 residues in the CDR3. The junction had 14 bases not matched to a gene; V was cut back by 1 base and J by 10 bases. Looked up from germline, CDR1 is DFQATT and CDR2 is SNEGSKA (reference sequence). The CDR3 DNA sequence: TGCAGTGCTAGAGCCCTTAGCACTAGCGGGAGGCGCAGCGAGCAGTTCTTC. It codes for CSARALSTSGRRSEQFF.

This sequence joins TRBV7-2 and TRBJ1-1; D uncertain. CDR3 length: 13 residues. V dropped 3 bases and J dropped 3 bases, with 8 bases sitting between them. CDR1 and CDR2 (germline): SGHTA, FQGNSA. The DNA of the CDR3 is TGTGCCAGCAGCTTTCAGGAGTACACTGAAGCTTTCTTT. The encoded protein is CASSFQEYTEAFF.

The sample holds many counts of this clonotype. This chain uses TRBV20-1 with TRBJ1-1; D unresolved. Trimming took 0 bases from V and 6 from J, leaving 11 bases between them. The CDR3 consists of 13 residues. CDR1 is DFQATT, CDR2 SNEGSKA, per germline (reference sequence). This CDR3 reads CSARDWLGAEAFF. The CDR3 DNA sequence: TGCAGTGCTAGAGATTGGCTGGGCGCTGAAGCTTTCTTT.

CDR3 DNA: TGCAGTGCCGGGTCGTCGGGCCGCAATCAGCCCCAGCATTTT. Amino acid sequence: CSAGSSGRNQPQHF. The V and J genes are TRBV20-1 and TRBJ1-5; D not resolved. The CDR3 is 14 amino acids. Trimming pared 6 bases from V and 2 bases from J, leaving 14 bases between. Looked up from germline, CDR1 is DFQATT and CDR2 is SNEGSKA (reference sequence).

This clonotype was seen ten or more times. The chain couples TRBV27 to TRBJ1-6, with 9 bases fitting TRBD1. The V gene's germline CDR1 is MNHEY and CDR2 SMNVEV (reference sequence). The CDR3 extends over 16 amino acids. Trimming cost V 7 bases and J 10 bases; bases outside gene matches: 14. CDR3 amino acids: CASIKDANRGRSPLHF. The DNA of the CDR3 is TGTGCCAGCATTAAGGATGCCAACAGGGGGCGGTCACCCCTCCACTTT.

This clonotype was counted ten times or more. The chain is built from TRBV7-6 and TRBJ2-5; 12 bases fit TRBD2. This CDR3 has 16 amino acids. The germline V gene encodes CDR1 SGHVS and CDR2 FNYEAQ. The V segment lost 2 bases and the J segment 1 base; nucleotides outside the gene matches: 2. CDR3 in amino acids: CASSLPTSGGQETQYF. The CDR3 region has the DNA TGTGCCAGCAGCTTACCGACTAGCGGGGGCCAAGAGACCCAGTACTTC.

The table lists this clonotype with many counts. This chain uses TRBV30 with TRBJ1-1; TRBD1 matches 7 bases. Germline CDR1 and CDR2: GTSNPN and SVGIG (reference sequence). The junction had 4 bases not matched to a gene; V was cut back by 4 bases and J by 5 bases. The CDR3 has 12 amino acids. The CDR3 DNA reads as TGTGCCTGGACAGGGGGAGGGACTGAAGCTTTCTTT. Protein sequence: CAWTGGGTEAFF.

Many counts were recorded for this clonotype. The CDR3 DNA reads TGTGCCAGCAGCTTAGGGGCAGGAGGGGCCTACGAGCAGTACTTC. Translating it yields CASSLGAGGAYEQYF. The rearrangement uses TRBV7-9 and TRBJ2-7; possible D gene TRBD2, 6 bases. Trimming removed 1 base at V and 2 bases at J, with 12 bases between. The CDR3 contains 15 residues. Germline lookup yields CDR1 SEHNR and CDR2 FQNEAQ (reference sequence).

In its sample, this clonotype was seen many times. The gene calls are TRBV3-1 and TRBJ2-5, with D possibly TRBD2 on 6 matching bases. The germline CDR1 and CDR2 sequences are LGHDT and YNNKEL (reference sequence). This CDR3 contains 13 residues. V was shortened by 6 bases and J by 5 bases, with 13 bases between the two germline ends. The CDR3 region is CASSRDSLETQYF. CDR3 sequence (DNA): TGTGCCAGCAGTCGGGACTCGTTGGAGACCCAGTACTTC.

This chain joins TRBV4-3 and TRBJ1-2; D remains ambiguous. From germline, CDR1 is LGHNA and CDR2 YSLEER. The CDR3 has 15 residues. Trimming took 1 base from V and 4 from J, leaving 13 bases between them. The CDR3 reads CASSQALAAPYGYTF. In DNA form, the CDR3 reads TGCGCCAGCAGCCAAGCTCTTGCAGCTCCCTATGGCTACACCTTC.

This clonotype was seen ten or more times. J is TRBJ2-1 and V is TRBV29-1; D remains unclear. Germline loops: CDR1 SQVTM, CDR2 ANQGSEA. This CDR3 is built from 9 residues. V lost 5 bases to trimming and J lost 12 bases, with 8 bases between them. The CDR3 bases are TGCAGCGTTTTTGCACGGCAGTTCTTC. Translated, it gives CSVFARQFF.

This rearrangement joins TRBV19 to TRBJ1-5; 7 bases map to TRBD1. Germline loops: CDR1 LNHDA, CDR2 SQIVND (reference sequence). The CDR3 sequence is 13 residues long. The V gene end was trimmed by 7 bases and the J gene end by 7 bases; junction bases not matched to a gene: 7. The CDR3 nucleotides read TGTGCCAGTAAACAGGGGTGGAAACAGCCCCAGCATTTT. Translated: CASKQGWKQPQHF.

The V gene is TRBV18, the J gene TRBJ1-1, with 9 bases fitting TRBD1. The CDR3 extends over 16 amino acids. The V gene end was trimmed by 8 bases and the J gene end by 0 bases; junction bases not matched to a gene: 10. The V gene's germline CDR1 is KGHSH and CDR2 LQKENI. Here the CDR3 reads CASPRDRARMNTEAFF. CDR3 nucleotide sequence: TGTGCCAGCCCCCGGGACAGGGCCCGAATGAACACTGAAGCTTTCTTT.

Many counts were recorded for this clonotype. This chain uses TRBV6-2 or TRBV6-3 with TRBJ1-2; D not resolved. Between the trimmed V and J ends, which lost 2 bases and 0 bases, there was a span of 13 bases. From germline, CDR1 is MNHEY and CDR2 SVGEGT. The CDR3 is 16 residues long. CDR3 region: CASSYERPIANYGYTF. The CDR3 bases are TGTGCCAGCAGTTACGAACGGCCTATCGCTAACTATGGCTACACCTTC.

The table lists this clonotype with many counts. V usage is TRBV23-1 and J usage is TRBJ2-2, with a possible D match to TRBD2 (6 bases). TRBV23-1 belongs to the ORF category, with a function that is uncertain. V was trimmed by 4 bases and J by 5 bases, leaving 14 bases between them. CDR3 length: 15 residues. The CDR3 spells CASSRGGIDTGELFF. The CDR3 bases are TGCGCCAGCAGTCGCGGAGGGATAGATACCGGGGAGCTGTTTTTT.

In nucleotides, the CDR3 is TGTGCCAGCAGCCAAGGGACACAGAATCAGCCCCAGCATTTT. As protein: CASSQGTQNQPQHF. The chain combines TRBV7-2 with TRBJ1-5; D may be TRBD1 (6 bases). The CDR3 runs 14 residues. In germline, CDR1 is SGHTA, CDR2 FQGNSA. V was clipped by 5 bases and J by 4 bases, with 12 bases between them. Supplemented by reference TRBV7-2 and TRBJ1-5, the full variable domain reads GAGVSQSPSNKVTEKGKDVELRCDPISGHTALYWYRQSLGQGLEFLIYFQGNSAPDKSGLPSDRFSAERTGGSVSTLTIQRTQQEDSAVYLCASSQGTQNQPQHFGDGTRLSIL.

The rearrangement uses TRBV12-3 or TRBV12-4 and TRBJ2-7; D possibly corresponds to TRBD1 (6 bases). Trimming shortened V by 7 bases and J by 3 bases, and 19 bases separated the two germline ends. The CDR3 spans 15 residues. Here the CDR3 DNA reads TGTGCCAGCACCACAAGGTCAGGGGATCGCTACGAGCAGTACTTC. It codes for CASTTRSGDRYEQYF.

J is TRBJ2-4 and V is TRBV5-6; D unresolved. The CDR3 is 18 residues long. V was shortened by 1 base and J by 0 bases, with 17 bases between the two germline ends. In germline, CDR1 is SGHDT, CDR2 YYEEEE. The CDR3 DNA is TGTGCCAGCAGCTTGATACCCCCCACTCTCCCAGCCAAAAACATTCAGTACTTC. Amino acids: CASSLIPPTLPAKNIQYF.

Concerning this clonotype itself: A much larger clonotype is one base distant, so this may be a read error. The chain uses TRBV6-2 or TRBV6-3 and TRBJ2-2; 8 bases are a match to TRBD1. Germline V gene sequence: CDR1 MNHEY, CDR2 SVGEGT. The CDR3 runs 15 residues. The CDR3 reads CASNYPTGGTGELFF. CDR3 nucleotide sequence: TGTGCCAGCAATTACCCCACAGGGGGGACCGGGGAGCTGTTTTTT.

This clonotype has just a few counts. The chain joins TRBV7-2 to TRBJ1-1; 9 bases agree with TRBD1. Losses at the gene ends were 5 bases for V and 7 bases for J; bases not matched to a gene: 5. Germline V gene sequence: CDR1 SGHTA, CDR2 FQGNSA. CDR3 length: 13 amino acids. The CDR3 nucleotides are TGTGCCAGCAGCCGGGACAGGGCATTTGAAGCTTTCTTT. This gives the protein CASSRDRAFEAFF. The full variable domain, in which reference TRBV7-2 and TRBJ1-1 provide the parts outside the CDR3, is GAGVSQSPSNKVTEKGKDVELRCDPISGHTALYWYRQSLGQGLEFLIYFQGNSAPDKSGLPSDRFSAERTGGSVSTLTIQRTQQEDSAVYLCASSRDRAFEAFFGQGTRLTVV.

This rearrangement joins TRBV11-3 to TRBJ2-1; the D gene is possibly TRBD1 (6 bases). The CDR3 covers 14 residues. Germline assignment: CDR1 SGHNT and CDR2 YENEEA. The V and J ends lost 5 bases and 3 bases respectively, with 11 bases between them. The CDR3 loop is CASSPGEHYNEQFF. CDR3 sequence (DNA): TGTGCCAGCAGCCCAGGGGAGCACTACAATGAGCAGTTCTTC.

This clonotype occurred once. This sequence may be a read error, since a much larger clone differs from it by one base. J is TRBJ1-1 and V is TRBV6-2 or TRBV6-3, with D uncertain. CDR3 size: 12 residues. The V end was cut by 2 bases, the J end by 12 bases, with 13 bases between. The V gene's germline CDR1 is MNHEY and CDR2 SVGEGT. CDR3 region: CASSYLLAATFF. Written as DNA, the CDR3 is TGTGCCAGCAGTTACCTCCTGGCAGCGACTTTCTTT.

This clonotype was detected many times. This chain joins TRBV3-1 and TRBJ1-6; TRBD1 agrees at 9 bases. After removal of 4 bases from V and 10 bases from J, the junction contained 8 bases not matched to a gene. The CDR3 has 15 amino acids. The germline V gene has CDR1 LGHDT and CDR2 YNNKEL (reference sequence). CDR3 sequence reads: CASSPLDRGSSPLHF. The CDR3 DNA follows: TGTGCCAGCAGCCCCCTGGACAGGGGTAGCTCACCCCTCCACTTT.

In the case of this clonotype: Given a much more abundant clone one base away, this may be a read error. The chain is built from TRBV5-1 and TRBJ2-5, with D unresolved. This CDR3 comprises 13 residues. The germline gives CDR1 SGHRS, CDR2 YFSETQ. CDR3 loop: CAGSLLMQETQYF. CDR3 coding DNA: TGCGCCGGCAGCTTGTTGATGCAAGAGACCCAGTACTTC. The full variable domain, rest sourced from reference TRBV5-1 and TRBJ2-5, is KAGVTQTPRYLIKTRGQQVTLSCSPISGHRSVSWYQQTPGQGLQFLFEYFSETQRNKGNFPGRFSGRQFSNSRSEMNVSTLELGDSALYLCAGSLLMQETQYFGPGTRLLVL.